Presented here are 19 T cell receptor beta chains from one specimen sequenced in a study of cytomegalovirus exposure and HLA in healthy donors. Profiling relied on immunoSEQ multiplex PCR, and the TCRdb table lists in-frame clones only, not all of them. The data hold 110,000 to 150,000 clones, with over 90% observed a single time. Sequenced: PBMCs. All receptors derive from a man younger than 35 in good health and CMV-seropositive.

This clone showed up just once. The CDR3 DNA is TGTGCCAGCAGCTTAGGTCGACTCTCCTACGAGCAGTACTTC. Amino acids: CASSLGRLSYEQYF. The chain is built from TRBV11-3 and TRBJ2-7; D unclear. In germline, CDR1 is SGHNT, CDR2 YENEEA. With 1 base removed from V and 0 bases from J, the gap between germline ends came to 7 bases. CDR3 length: 14 residues.

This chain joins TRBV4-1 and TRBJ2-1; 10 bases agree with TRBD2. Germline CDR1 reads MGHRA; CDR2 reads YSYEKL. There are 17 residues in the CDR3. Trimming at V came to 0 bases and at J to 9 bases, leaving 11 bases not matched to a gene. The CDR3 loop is CASSQESVSGRAGEQFF. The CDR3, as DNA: TGCGCCAGCAGCCAAGAGAGTGTGAGCGGGAGGGCGGGTGAGCAGTTCTTC.

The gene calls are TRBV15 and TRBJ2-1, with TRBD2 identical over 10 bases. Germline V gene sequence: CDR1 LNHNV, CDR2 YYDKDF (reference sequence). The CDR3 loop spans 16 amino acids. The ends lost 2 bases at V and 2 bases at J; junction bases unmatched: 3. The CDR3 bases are TGTGCCACCAGCAGACTAGCGGGAGTCCCCTACAATGAGCAGTTCTTC. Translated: CATSRLAGVPYNEQFF. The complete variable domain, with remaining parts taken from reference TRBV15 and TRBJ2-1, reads DAMVIQNPRYQVTQFGKPVTLSCSQTLNHNVMYWYQQKSSQAPKLLFHYYDKDFNNEADTPDNFQSRRPNTSFCFLDIRSPGLGDTAMYLCATSRLAGVPYNEQFFGPGTRLTVL.

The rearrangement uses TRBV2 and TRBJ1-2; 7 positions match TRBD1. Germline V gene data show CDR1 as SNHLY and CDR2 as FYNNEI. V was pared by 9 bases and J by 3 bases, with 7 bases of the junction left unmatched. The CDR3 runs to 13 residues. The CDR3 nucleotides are TGTGCCAGTCAAGGGACAGCGTACTATGGCTACACCTTC. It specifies CASQGTAYYGYTF.

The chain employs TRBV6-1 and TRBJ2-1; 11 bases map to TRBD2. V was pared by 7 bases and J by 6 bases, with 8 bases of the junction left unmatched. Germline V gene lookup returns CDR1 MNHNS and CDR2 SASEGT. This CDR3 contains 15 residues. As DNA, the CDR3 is TGTGCCAGCACCGTACTAGCGGGAGAGCTCAATGAGCAGTTCTTC. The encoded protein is CASTVLAGELNEQFF.

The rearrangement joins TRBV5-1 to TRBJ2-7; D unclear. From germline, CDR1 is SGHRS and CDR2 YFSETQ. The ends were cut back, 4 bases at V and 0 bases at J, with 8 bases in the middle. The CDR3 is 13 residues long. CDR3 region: CASSLRSSYEQYF. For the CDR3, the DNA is TGCGCCAGCAGCCTTCGGTCCTCCTACGAGCAGTACTTC.

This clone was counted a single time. The CDR3 nucleotides read TGTGCCAGCAGCCTTGGACCCGGAGGACGGCGGGAGACCCAGTACTTC. Protein sequence: CASSLGPGGRRETQYF. The chain joins TRBV5-4 to TRBJ2-5, with D possibly being TRBD2 (5 bases). Germline values: CDR1 SGHNT, CDR2 YYREEE (reference sequence). V lost 4 bases to trimming and J lost 5 bases, with 21 bases between them. The CDR3 is 16 residues long.

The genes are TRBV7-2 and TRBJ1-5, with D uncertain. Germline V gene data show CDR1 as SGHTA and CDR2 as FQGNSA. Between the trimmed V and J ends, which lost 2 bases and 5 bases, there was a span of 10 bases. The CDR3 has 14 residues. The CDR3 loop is CASSLLSRDQPQHF. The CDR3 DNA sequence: TGTGCCAGCAGCTTATTGTCTCGGGATCAGCCCCAGCATTTT.

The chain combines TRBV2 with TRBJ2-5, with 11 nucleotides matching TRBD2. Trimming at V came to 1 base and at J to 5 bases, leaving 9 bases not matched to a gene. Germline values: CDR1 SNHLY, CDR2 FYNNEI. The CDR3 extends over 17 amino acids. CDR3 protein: CASSEGLAGGKVETQYF. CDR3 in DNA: TGTGCCAGCAGTGAAGGTCTAGCGGGAGGCAAGGTGGAGACCCAGTACTTC.

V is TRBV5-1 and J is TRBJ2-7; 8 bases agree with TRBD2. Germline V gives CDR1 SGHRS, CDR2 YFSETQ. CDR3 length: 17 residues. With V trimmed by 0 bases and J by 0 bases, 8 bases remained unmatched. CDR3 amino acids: CASSLGPLAASSYEQYF. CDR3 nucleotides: TGCGCCAGCAGCTTGGGGCCACTAGCGGCCAGCTCCTACGAGCAGTACTTC.

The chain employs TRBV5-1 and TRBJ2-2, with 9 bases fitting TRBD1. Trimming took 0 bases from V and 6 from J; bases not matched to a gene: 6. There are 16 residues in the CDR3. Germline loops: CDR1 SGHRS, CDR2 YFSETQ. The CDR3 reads CASSLAGTGSAGELFF. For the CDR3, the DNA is TGCGCCAGCAGCTTGGCCGGGACAGGGAGTGCCGGGGAGCTGTTTTTT.

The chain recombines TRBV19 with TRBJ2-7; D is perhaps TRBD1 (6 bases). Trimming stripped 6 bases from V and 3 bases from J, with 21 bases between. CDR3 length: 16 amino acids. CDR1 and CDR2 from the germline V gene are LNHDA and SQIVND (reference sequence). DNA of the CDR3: TGTGCCAGTAGCGGCGGTCGTCAGGGGAGATACTACGAGCAGTACTTC. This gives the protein CASSGGRQGRYYEQYF.

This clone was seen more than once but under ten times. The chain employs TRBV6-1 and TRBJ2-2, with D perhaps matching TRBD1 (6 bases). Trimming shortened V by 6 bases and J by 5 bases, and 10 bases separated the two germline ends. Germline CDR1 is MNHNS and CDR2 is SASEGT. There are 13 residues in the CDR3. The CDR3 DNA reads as TGTGCCAGCAGAGCACAGGGAACCGGGGAGCTGTTTTTT. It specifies CASRAQGTGELFF.

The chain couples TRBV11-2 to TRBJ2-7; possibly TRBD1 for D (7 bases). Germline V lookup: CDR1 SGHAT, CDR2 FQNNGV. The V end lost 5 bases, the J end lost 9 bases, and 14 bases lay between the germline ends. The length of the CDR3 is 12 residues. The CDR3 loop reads CASSRIQGGQYF. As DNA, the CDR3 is TGTGCCAGCAGCCGGATTCAGGGGGGGCAGTACTTC.

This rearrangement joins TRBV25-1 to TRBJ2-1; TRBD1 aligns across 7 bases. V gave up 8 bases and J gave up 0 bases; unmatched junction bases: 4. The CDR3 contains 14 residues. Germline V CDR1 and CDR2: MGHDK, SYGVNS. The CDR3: CASGGQSSYNEQFF. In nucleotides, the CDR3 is TGTGCCAGCGGGGGACAGAGCTCCTACAATGAGCAGTTCTTC.

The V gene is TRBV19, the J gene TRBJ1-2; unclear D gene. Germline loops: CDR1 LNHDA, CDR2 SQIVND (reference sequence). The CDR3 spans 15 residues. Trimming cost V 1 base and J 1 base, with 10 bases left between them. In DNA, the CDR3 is TGTGCCAGTAGTATAGTAGCCACGGGTAACTATGGCTACACCTTC. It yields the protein CASSIVATGNYGYTF.

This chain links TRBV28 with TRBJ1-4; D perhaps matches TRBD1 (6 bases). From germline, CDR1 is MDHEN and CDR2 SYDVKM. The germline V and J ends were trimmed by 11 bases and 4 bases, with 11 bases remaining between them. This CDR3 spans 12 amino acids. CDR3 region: CAHRASNEKLFF. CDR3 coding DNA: TGTGCCCACAGGGCCAGTAATGAAAAACTGTTTTTT.

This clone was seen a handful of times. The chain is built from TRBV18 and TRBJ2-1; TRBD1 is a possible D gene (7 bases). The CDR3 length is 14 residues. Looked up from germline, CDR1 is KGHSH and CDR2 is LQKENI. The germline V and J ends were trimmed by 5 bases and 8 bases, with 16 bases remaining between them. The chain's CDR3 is CASSTRARGDEQFF. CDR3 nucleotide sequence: TGTGCCAGCTCAACCAGAGCCAGGGGGGATGAGCAGTTCTTC. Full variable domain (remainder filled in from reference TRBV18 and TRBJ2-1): NAGVMQNPRHLVRRRGQEARLRCSPMKGHSHVYWYRQLPEEGLKFMVYLQKENIIDESGMPKERFSAEFPKEGPSILRIQQVVRGDSAAYFCASSTRARGDEQFFGPGTRLTVL.

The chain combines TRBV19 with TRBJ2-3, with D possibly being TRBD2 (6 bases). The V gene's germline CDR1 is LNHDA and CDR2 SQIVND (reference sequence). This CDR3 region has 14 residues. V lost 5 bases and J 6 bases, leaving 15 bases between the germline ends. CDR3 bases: TGTGCCAGTAGTCGCGCAGGGAGGAAGGATACGCAGTATTTT. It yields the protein CASSRAGRKDTQYF.